The 19 T cell receptor beta chains listed next were all sequenced from one sample in a study of beta chain features in type 1 diabetes. TCRB transcripts that were expressed got sequenced, as all of the isolated RNA had been reverse transcribed. The assay was immunoSEQ multiplex PCR, and TCRdb's table has in-frame clones only and misses some. Found here are roughly 230,000 clones, approximately 11% of them singletons; the top ten hold over 0.015%. Broader study findings: TCRB CDR3 length was moderately but significantly reduced in all four CD4+ subsets of Type 1 diabetes patients.

These receptors' antigens are unknown. The specimen was naive CD4+ T cells from blood. All receptors come from a man aged 25-40 years with type 1 diabetes.

This clone was picked up a small number of times. Different DNA sequences within this sample yield the same CDR3. The chain uses TRBV18 and TRBJ2-5; 7 positions agree with TRBD2. With 1 base clipped from V and 3 bases from J, the junction kept 2 bases outside the gene matches. Germline V gene data show CDR1 as KGHSH and CDR2 as LQKENI. The CDR3 length is 14 residues. The CDR3 is CASSPLAGEETQYF. The CDR3 coding sequence is TGTGCCAGCTCACCACTGGCGGGGGAAGAGACCCAGTACTTC.

The V and J genes are TRBV9 and TRBJ2-3; D is perhaps TRBD1 (6 bases). The ends were cut back, 3 bases at V and 3 bases at J, with 17 bases in the middle. Germline V gene sequence: CDR1 SGDLS, CDR2 YYNGEE. The CDR3 covers 16 residues. CDR3 sequence: CASSGLQGSRTDTQYF. CDR3 in DNA: TGTGCCAGCAGCGGGTTACAGGGTTCTCGGACAGATACGCAGTATTTT.

The rearrangement links TRBV28 to TRBJ2-5; D may be TRBD2 (5 bases). V was trimmed by 1 base and J by 5 bases, leaving 17 bases between them. The germline V gene encodes CDR1 MDHEN and CDR2 SYDVKM. This CDR3 has 16 residues. CDR3 nucleotide sequence: TGTGCCAGCAGTTTATACGGCCAGACAAGAGGGGAGACCCAGTACTTC. This gives the protein CASSLYGQTRGETQYF.

The J gene is TRBJ2-2, the V gene TRBV15, with a possible D match to TRBD2 (5 bases). The CDR3 consists of 19 residues. Trimming left V 3 bases short and J 1 base short, with 21 bases between. Germline V gene sequence: CDR1 LNHNV, CDR2 YYDKDF (reference sequence). The CDR3 DNA reads as TGTGCCACCAGCAGCCTGAGGGCAATCGCAGATAAGAACACCGGGGAGCTGTTTTTT. Protein product: CATSSLRAIADKNTGELFF.

This clone has a handful of counts. This chain connects TRBV7-9 to TRBJ1-6; D not certain. Trimming cost V 11 bases and J 9 bases, with 17 bases left between them. The CDR3 is made up of 13 amino acids. Germline V gives CDR1 SEHNR, CDR2 FQNEAQ (reference sequence). The CDR3 DNA sequence: TGTGCCGCGGGCCCCTACGATAGTTCACCCCTCCACTTT. Translating gives CAAGPYDSSPLHF.

Only a few counts were recorded for this clone. The CDR3 DNA follows: TGCGCCAGCAGCTTGGAACAGGGGGCCCATGGCTACACCTTC. It is translated as CASSLEQGAHGYTF. The gene calls are TRBV5-1 and TRBJ1-2; 9 bases fit TRBD1. Losses at the gene ends were 0 bases for V and 6 bases for J; bases not matched to a gene: 3. Germline V CDR1 and CDR2: SGHRS, YFSETQ. CDR3 size: 14 residues.

The chain recombines TRBV4-2 with TRBJ1-3; perhaps TRBD1 as D (6 bases). The CDR3 covers 17 residues. Germline V gene data show CDR1 as LGHNA and CDR2 as YNFKEQ. V was shortened by 0 bases and J by 8 bases, with 20 bases between the two germline ends. The CDR3 here is CASSQEGQWAGADTIYF. CDR3 bases: TGTGCCAGCAGCCAAGAGGGCCAGTGGGCAGGGGCGGACACCATATATTTT.

The rearrangement uses TRBV9 and TRBJ2-7; 10 bases fit TRBD2. The CDR3 totals 17 residues. V lost 0 bases and J lost 4; bases outside the gene matches: 10. CDR1 is SGDLS and CDR2 is YYNGEE in the germline V gene. This CDR3 is CASSVGVSGGPNYEQYF. The CDR3 DNA reads TGTGCCAGCAGCGTAGGTGTTAGCGGGGGGCCAAATTACGAGCAGTACTTC.

This clone was counted between two and nine times. This chain uses TRBV30 with TRBJ1-1; 10 positions match TRBD1. V lost 3 bases, J lost 9 bases, and 13 bases stayed unmatched. From germline, CDR1 is GTSNPN and CDR2 SVGIG (reference sequence). The CDR3 extends over 15 amino acids. Here the CDR3 reads CAWRAGQGTVGQAFF. The CDR3 nucleotides read TGTGCCTGGAGAGCGGGACAGGGGACTGTCGGGCAAGCTTTCTTT.

The chain employs TRBV7-2 and TRBJ1-6, with 9 bases identical to TRBD1. The CDR3 is made up of 15 amino acids. V trimming: 4 bases; J trimming: 9 bases; junction bases outside the gene matches: 7. Germline assignment: CDR1 SGHTA and CDR2 FQGNSA. CDR3 protein: CASSYIRDRASPLHF. The CDR3, as DNA: TGTGCCAGCAGCTACATAAGGGACAGGGCTTCACCCCTCCACTTT.

This clone has only a few counts. The rearrangement joins TRBV18 to TRBJ2-1; 10 bases are a match to TRBD2. With 5 bases clipped from V and 5 bases from J, the junction kept 6 bases outside the gene matches. The germline V gene has CDR1 KGHSH and CDR2 LQKENI. This CDR3 contains 15 residues. The CDR3 loop reads CASSLLAGQNNEQFF. For the CDR3, the DNA is TGTGCCAGCTCATTACTAGCGGGGCAAAACAATGAGCAGTTCTTC.

The V and J genes are TRBV18 and TRBJ2-5; D is ambiguous. The length of the CDR3 is 14 residues. Trimming took 1 base from V and 3 from J, leaving 9 bases between them. CDR1 KGHSH and CDR2 LQKENI come from the germline V gene. CDR3 in amino acids: CASSPLNEKETQYF. CDR3 in DNA: TGTGCCAGCTCACCACTTAATGAGAAAGAGACCCAGTACTTC.

The chain employs TRBV2 and TRBJ2-3; TRBD2 agrees at 9 bases. The CDR3 consists of 14 residues. Trimming took 5 bases from V and 1 from J; bases not matched to a gene: 1. The germline CDR1 and CDR2 sequences are SNHLY and FYNNEI. CDR3 DNA sequence: TGTGCCAGCAGTCCTAGCGGGGGCACAGATACGCAGTATTTT. It is translated as CASSPSGGTDTQYF. Using reference TRBV2 and TRBJ2-3 for the parts outside the CDR3, the full variable domain is EPEVTQTPSHQVTQMGQEVILRCVPISNHLYFYWYRQILGQKVEFLVSFYNNEISEKSEIFDDQFSVERPDGSNFTLKIRSTKLEDSAMYFCASSPSGGTDTQYFGPGTRLTVL.

This clone has only a few counts. The chain employs TRBV4-2 and TRBJ2-5; 11 bases are shared with TRBD2. This CDR3 is built from 16 residues. Germline assignment: CDR1 LGHNA and CDR2 YNFKEQ. V was clipped by 2 bases and J by 2 bases; unmatched bases: 4. CDR3 sequence: CASSQRLAGGQETQYF. CDR3 bases: TGTGCCAGCAGCCAAAGGCTAGCGGGGGGACAAGAGACCCAGTACTTC.

The V gene is TRBV30, the J gene TRBJ2-3, with 11 bases lining up with TRBD2. Per the germline V gene, CDR1 is GTSNPN and CDR2 is SVGIG (reference sequence). V was clipped by 2 bases and J by 2 bases; unmatched bases: 3. The CDR3 has 15 residues. The CDR3 DNA is TGTGCCTGGAGTTTTAGCGGGGGGGCCACAGATACGCAGTATTTT. This gives the protein CAWSFSGGATDTQYF.

This clone occurred a few times. The chain has TRBV28 and TRBJ2-7; D gene uncertain. This CDR3 contains 12 residues. Germline CDR1 is MDHEN and CDR2 is SYDVKM. V was shortened by 6 bases and J by 4 bases, with 10 bases between the two germline ends. The CDR3 loop reads CASSHDGYEQYF. The CDR3 bases are TGTGCCAGCAGCCACGACGGGTACGAGCAGTACTTC.

This clone has a handful of counts. This chain joins TRBV4-1 and TRBJ1-2, with 7 bases fitting TRBD1. This CDR3 comprises 17 residues. Germline V lookup: CDR1 MGHRA, CDR2 YSYEKL. Trimming cost V 2 bases and J 8 bases; bases outside gene matches: 17. CDR3 amino acids: CASSQPTLGTVSRGYTF. The DNA of the CDR3 is TGCGCCAGCAGCCAACCCACACTCGGGACAGTTTCTCGCGGCTACACCTTC.

This clone was counted only a few times. V is TRBV18 and J is TRBJ2-3; 7 positions match TRBD1. After removal of 5 bases from V and 2 bases from J, the junction contained 4 bases not matched to a gene. The length of the CDR3 is 14 residues. Germline V CDR1 and CDR2: KGHSH, LQKENI. The CDR3 sequence is CASSSGQNTDTQYF. In DNA, the CDR3 is TGTGCCAGCTCATCGGGACAGAACACAGATACGCAGTATTTT.

J is TRBJ2-5 and V is TRBV2; TRBD1 is a possible D gene (6 bases). The CDR3 consists of 14 residues. Germline CDR1 SNHLY, CDR2 FYNNEI. V was trimmed by 5 bases and J by 5 bases, leaving 15 bases between them. CDR3 region: CASSYWTVTETQYF. CDR3 nucleotide sequence: TGTGCCAGCAGTTACTGGACAGTGACGGAGACCCAGTACTTC.